This T cell receptor beta chain was recorded in a study of CD8+ T cells in alopecia areata. Study information: Each day, treated patients took oral tofacitinib twice, at 5 to 10 mg per dose. Tofacitinib ran 6 to 18 months, followed by 6 months off drug. Among treated patients, severity was scored by affected scalp area percentage.

This sample's treatment: oral pan-JAK inhibitor, 5-10 mg twice daily. Patients with alopecia areata provided lesional scalp punch biopsies as well as peripheral blood. Germline-derived CDR1 and CDR2 are SSHAT and FNYEAQ (reference sequence). Losses at the gene ends were 4 bases for V and 6 bases for J; bases not matched to a gene: 8. There are 16 residues in the CDR3. This clone was counted a single time. Reverse transcription of extracted RNA yielded cDNA, which provided the sequencing template. TCRdb's copy holds only in-frame clones and misses some; the assay was immunoSEQ multiplex PCR. This table holds 150,000 to 200,000 clones, roughly 53% found once.

Sequences were derived from CD8+ T cells sorted from blood, sampled at week 24, from a patient treated with tofacitinib. The receptor comes from a human donor with alopecia areata. The chain employs TRBV7-7 and TRBJ2-2, with 10 bases identical to TRBD1. The CDR3 reads CASSSGTGDFAGELFF. Written as DNA, the CDR3 is TGTGCCAGCAGCTCCGGGACAGGGGATTTCGCCGGGGAGCTGTTTTTT.